This entry lists 9 T cell receptor beta chains sequenced from one sample in a study of beta chain features in type 1 diabetes. Expressed TCRB transcripts were sequenced because the entire RNA isolate underwent reverse transcription. Measured with immunoSEQ multiplex PCR; TCRdb has only the in-frame clones, and not every one. The sample carries approximately 15,000 clones, approximately 50% recorded once. Sequencing input: stem cell memory CD4+ T cells from blood. Receptors were obtained from a woman younger than 30 in good health.

This sequence joins TRBV5-1 and TRBJ2-7; maybe TRBD1 (6 bases). This CDR3 is built from 13 residues. CDR1 and CDR2 from the germline V gene are SGHRS and YFSETQ. Trimming removed 7 bases from V and 6 bases from J, with 17 bases in between. CDR3 nucleotides: TGCGCCAGCCAGCCGACAGGCCCAGGCGAGCAGTACTTC. This translates into CASQPTGPGEQYF. Full variable domain (outside the CDR3, taken from reference TRBV5-1 and TRBJ2-7): KAGVTQTPRYLIKTRGQQVTLSCSPISGHRSVSWYQQTPGQGLQFLFEYFSETQRNKGNFPGRFSGRQFSNSRSEMNVSTLELGDSALYLCASQPTGPGEQYFGPGTRLTVT.

This clone was found a few times. The V call is TRBV7-2, the J call TRBJ2-2, with 7 positions matching TRBD1. Germline loops: CDR1 SGHTA, CDR2 FQGNSA. This CDR3 region has 14 residues. Trimming cost V 5 bases and J 6 bases; bases outside gene matches: 6. CDR3 bases: TGTGCCAGCAGCCTGTTAGGGGGCTCCGGGGAGCTGTTTTTT. This gives the protein CASSLLGGSGELFF.

This clone was detected only a few times. The V call is TRBV19, the J call TRBJ2-7; 8 bases are shared with TRBD1. The V segment lost 6 bases and the J segment 2 bases; nucleotides outside the gene matches: 9. Germline CDR1 is LNHDA and CDR2 is SQIVND (reference sequence). This CDR3 has 15 residues. As DNA, the CDR3 is TGTGCCAGTAGGCCAGGGACAGGCAAGACCTACGAGCAGTACTTC. Its translation is CASRPGTGKTYEQYF.

The DNA of the CDR3 is TGTGCCAGCAGCTTCGGATCCGGGACAGGGTATCAGCCCCAGCATTTT. Translated, it gives CASSFGSGTGYQPQHF. The chain couples TRBV7-9 to TRBJ1-5; 9 bases fit TRBD1. The ends lost 3 bases at V and 5 bases at J; junction bases unmatched: 8. CDR1 and CDR2 (germline): SEHNR, FQNEAQ (reference sequence). The CDR3 totals 16 residues.

The V gene is TRBV7-6, the J gene TRBJ1-5; TRBD1 agrees at 10 bases. Germline values: CDR1 SGHVS, CDR2 FNYEAQ. V shed 5 bases, J shed 8 bases, and the junction held 6 bases outside the gene matches. The CDR3 has 14 residues. As DNA, the CDR3 is TGTGCCAGCAGCCTGCGGGACAGGGGTGAGCCCCAGCATTTT. Amino acids: CASSLRDRGEPQHF.

The CDR3 region has the DNA TGTGCCAGCAGTTACTCAAGGCAGGGCTCCTACGAGCAGTACTTC. Protein: CASSYSRQGSYEQYF. The chain combines TRBV6-5 with TRBJ2-7; the D gene is possibly TRBD1 (5 bases). V was pared by 0 bases and J by 0 bases, with 9 bases between. In germline, CDR1 is MNHEY, CDR2 SVGAGI. This CDR3 comprises 15 residues.

The chain couples TRBV18 to TRBJ2-2; D unresolved. The germline gives CDR1 KGHSH, CDR2 LQKENI. V was cut by 3 bases and J by 1 base, with 12 bases left in between. CDR3 length: 16 amino acids. The CDR3 DNA is TGTGCCAGCTCACCCAGCGTAACTCAGAACACCGGGGAGCTGTTTTTT. Amino acid sequence: CASSPSVTQNTGELFF.

The chain is built from TRBV5-1 and TRBJ1-4; D gene uncertain. Germline CDR1 reads SGHRS; CDR2 reads YFSETQ. The CDR3 extends over 15 amino acids. V lost 1 base to trimming and J lost 3 bases, with 10 bases between them. CDR3 residues: CASSLRSGANEKLFF. CDR3 DNA sequence: TGCGCCAGCAGCTTGAGGTCCGGGGCTAATGAAAAACTGTTTTTT.

Concerning this clone: The sample contains more than one DNA sequence encoding this CDR3. CDR3 amino acids: CASSLVSSGGPSYEQYF. The CDR3 bases are TGTGCCAGCAGCTTAGTTTCTTCAGGGGGGCCGTCGTACGAGCAGTACTTC. The J gene is TRBJ2-7, the V gene TRBV7-6, with D tentatively TRBD1 (7 bases). Trimming left V 1 base short and J 4 bases short, with 20 bases between. Per germline, CDR1 SGHVS and CDR2 FNYEAQ. The CDR3 contains 17 residues.